This TCR beta chain was captured by sequencing in a study of graft-versus-host responses after intestinal transplantation. Background on the study: Transplant recipients had multivisceral, liver-intestinal, or isolated intestinal grafts.

Concerning this clone itself: Its target is unknown.

Per the germline V gene, CDR1 is MNHGY and CDR2 is SVAAGI. V shed 3 bases and J 9 bases; nucleotides not matched to a gene: 7. This CDR3 has 13 amino acids. Clones were read by immunoSEQ multiplex PCR, and TCRdb kept only the in-frame ones, dropping some. Among around 25,000 clones listed, roughly 87% were seen once. This chain connects TRBV6-9 to TRBJ2-7; TRBD1 aligns across 8 bases. The clonotype originates from a human donor who received an intestinal transplant. The sequencing here drew on unstimulated CD4+ T cells sorted from spleen or lymph node cells, taken before intestinal transplant. CDR3 sequence: CASSYRGQVRQYF. The DNA for the CDR3 is TGTGCCAGCAGTTACAGGGGGCAGGTGCGGCAGTACTTC.